A single sample gave rise to the 16 T cell receptor beta chains below, sequenced in a study of control samples from healthy donors and cancer patients. TCRdb keeps only in-frame clones here, not all; method: immunoSEQ multiplex PCR. The repertoire has about 95,000 clones, approximately 86% of them found once; the top ten carry approximately 19%. Sequencing was performed on blood. Receptors originate from a man between 25 and 39 years old in good health.

CDR3 sequence reads: CASSLDTGELFF. In DNA, the CDR3 is TGTGCCAGCAGTTTAGACACCGGGGAGCTGTTTTTT. V is TRBV12-3 or TRBV12-4 and J is TRBJ2-2; D not certain. This CDR3 has 12 residues. Trimming cost V 1 base and J 3 bases, with 0 bases left between them.

Concerning this clone: The identical CDR3 is also encoded by other nucleotide sequences in the sample. The V call is TRBV24-1, the J call TRBJ2-3; D not resolved. V was clipped by 1 base and J by 4 bases, with 2 bases between them. Germline lookup yields CDR1 KGHDR and CDR2 SFDVKD. This CDR3 region has 12 residues. CDR3 loop: CATSDLADTQYF. The CDR3 bases are TGTGCCACCAGTGATTTAGCAGATACGCAGTATTTT.

This chain joins TRBV29-1 and TRBJ1-5; D remains unclear. Trimming removed 0 bases at V and 0 bases at J, with 9 bases between. Per the germline V gene, CDR1 is SQVTM and CDR2 is ANQGSEA. The CDR3 totals 15 residues. The CDR3 here is CSVEDGQDSNQPQHF. In DNA, the CDR3 is TGCAGCGTTGAAGATGGGCAAGATAGCAATCAGCCCCAGCATTTT. Full variable domain (missing parts from reference TRBV29-1 and TRBJ1-5): SAVISQKPSRDICQRGTSLTIQCQVDSQVTMMFWYRQQPGQSLTLIATANQGSEATYESGFVIDKFPISRPNLTFSTLTVSNMSPEDSSIYLCSVEDGQDSNQPQHFGDGTRLSIL.

J is TRBJ2-3 and V is TRBV19, with 9 bases fitting TRBD1. Per the germline V gene, CDR1 is LNHDA and CDR2 is SQIVND (reference sequence). The CDR3 sequence is 16 residues long. J was trimmed by 3 bases and V by 3 bases; bases with no gene match: 7. In nucleotides, the CDR3 is TGTGCCAGTAGTATTCTAGGGACAGGGAGTACAGATACGCAGTATTTT. Encoded protein: CASSILGTGSTDTQYF.

This rearrangement joins TRBV11-3 to TRBJ1-5, with TRBD1 matching over 8 bases. The CDR3 contains 15 residues. Germline V gene lookup returns CDR1 SGHNT and CDR2 YENEEA. Trimming at V came to 1 base and at J to 5 bases, leaving 4 bases not matched to a gene. CDR3 DNA: TGTGCCAGCAGCTTAGCCGGGACAGGCGATCAGCCCCAGCATTTT. As protein: CASSLAGTGDQPQHF.

The chain combines TRBV5-1 with TRBJ2-2; 11 bases fit TRBD2. The CDR3 is 16 amino acids. The germline V gene encodes CDR1 SGHRS and CDR2 YFSETQ. Losses at the gene ends were 7 bases for V and 5 bases for J; bases not matched to a gene: 10. CDR3 region: CASGLAGGTGTGELFF. The CDR3 region has the DNA TGCGCCAGCGGCCTAGCGGGGGGAACTGGAACCGGGGAGCTGTTTTTT. The variable domain in full, with the rest retrieved from reference TRBV5-1 and TRBJ2-2, is KAGVTQTPRYLIKTRGQQVTLSCSPISGHRSVSWYQQTPGQGLQFLFEYFSETQRNKGNFPGRFSGRQFSNSRSEMNVSTLELGDSALYLCASGLAGGTGTGELFFGEGSRLTVL.

The sample holds one count of this clone. The chain uses TRBV12-3 or TRBV12-4 and TRBJ1-2; D remains ambiguous. The CDR3 runs to 11 residues. Trimming cost V 4 bases and J 4 bases, with 4 bases left between them. The CDR3, as DNA: TGTGCCAGCAGTTGGGGCTATGGCTACACCTTC. The encoded protein is CASSWGYGYTF.

The sample holds a few counts of this clone. The chain links TRBV20-1 to TRBJ1-1; D unresolved. Germline CDR1 DFQATT, CDR2 SNEGSKA (reference sequence). V lost 6 bases, J lost 1 base, and 6 bases lay in between. CDR3 length equals 11 residues. CDR3 nucleotides: TGCAGTGCACGGGAGAACACTGAAGCTTTCTTT. Translated: CSARENTEAFF.

The chain combines TRBV5-6 with TRBJ2-3; TRBD2 matches 9 bases. The germline V gene has CDR1 SGHDT and CDR2 YYEEEE. The CDR3 is made up of 16 amino acids. Trimming cost V 1 base and J 3 bases; bases outside gene matches: 6. The chain's CDR3 is CASSLRLAGSTDTQYF. Written as DNA, the CDR3 is TGTGCCAGCAGCTTGAGGCTAGCGGGGAGTACAGATACGCAGTATTTT.

The chain combines TRBV6-6 with TRBJ1-1; D gene uncertain. The CDR3 extends over 13 amino acids. The germline V gene encodes CDR1 MNHNY and CDR2 SVGAGI (reference sequence). Trimming removed 0 bases at V and 1 base at J, with 3 bases between. The CDR3, as DNA: TGTGCCAGCAGTTACTCACAGAACACTGAAGCTTTCTTT. Translation: CASSYSQNTEAFF.

The chain uses TRBV7-3 and TRBJ2-2; tentative D call: TRBD1 (5 bases). Trimming stripped 3 bases from V and 4 bases from J, with 21 bases between. The germline gives CDR1 SGHTA, CDR2 FQGTGA. This CDR3 spans 18 amino acids. CDR3 coding DNA: TGTGCCAGCAGCTTTACTTTCCTGGACACCGGAACCACCGGGGAGCTGTTTTTT. Translating gives CASSFTFLDTGTTGELFF.

This chain uses TRBV6-2 or TRBV6-3 with TRBJ2-3, with no clear D. The V gene's germline CDR1 is MNHEY and CDR2 SVGEGT. CDR3 size: 12 residues. Trimming left V 2 bases short and J 7 bases short, with 7 bases between. This chain's CDR3 is CASSYDLNTQYF. CDR3 nucleotide sequence: TGTGCCAGCAGTTACGACCTGAATACGCAGTATTTT.

The V and J genes are TRBV6-1 and TRBJ2-7, with D perhaps TRBD1 (5 bases). The V end lost 2 bases, the J end lost 0 bases, and 14 bases lay between the germline ends. The CDR3 is made up of 16 amino acids. Germline CDR1 MNHNS, CDR2 SASEGT. In DNA form, the CDR3 reads TGTGCCAGCAGTGAATTCAGTGGGGCACTCTCCTACGAGCAGTACTTC. Its protein is CASSEFSGALSYEQYF.

This clone was seen a single time. The CDR3 is CAWSPRRLTETQYF. Written as DNA, the CDR3 is TGTGCCTGGAGTCCTAGAAGGCTGACAGAGACCCAGTACTTC. The V call is TRBV30, the J call TRBJ2-5; D uncertain. Trimming stripped 2 bases from V and 4 bases from J, with 14 bases between. The CDR3 extends over 14 amino acids. Germline values: CDR1 GTSNPN, CDR2 SVGIG (reference sequence).

The V call is TRBV6-1, the J call TRBJ2-2; 9 positions match TRBD1. The CDR3 has 16 residues. J gave up 7 bases and V 0 bases, and 6 bases lay outside the gene matches. Germline CDR1 is MNHNS and CDR2 is SASEGT. CDR3: CASSEAPGQGSGELFF. Written as DNA, the CDR3 is TGTGCCAGCAGTGAAGCGCCGGGACAGGGCAGCGGGGAGCTGTTTTTT.

V and J are TRBV12-5 and TRBJ1-1, with D tentatively TRBD1 (5 bases). Between the trimmed V and J ends, which lost 7 bases and 7 bases, there was a span of 10 bases. CDR3 size: 11 residues. Germline loops: CDR1 LGHNT, CDR2 FRNRAP. The DNA of the CDR3 is TGTGCTAGTGCGTGGGGGGGTGAAGCTTTCTTT. Amino acid sequence: CASAWGGEAFF.